The source of this T cell receptor (beta chain) is a study of T cell responses to AZD1222 COVID-19 vaccine. TCRdb keeps only in-frame clones here, not all; method: immunoSEQ multiplex PCR. The sample has roughly 130,000 clones, 92% seen once. In regard to this clone: Its antigen is currently unknown.

Study-level points and caveats: Donors were chiefly white British, with a greater number of females, and clonal diversity was perhaps underestimated.

Germline assignment: CDR1 SGDLS and CDR2 YYNGEE. This CDR3 is built from 12 residues. With 0 bases removed from V and 4 bases from J, the gap between germline ends came to 1 base. Sequencing was performed on peripheral blood, taken on day 0 of AZD1222 vaccination. The receptor was derived from an adult in good health. This chain joins TRBV9 and TRBJ2-2; D not certain. Here the CDR3 DNA reads TGTGCCAGCAGCGTAGCCACCGGGGAGCTGTTTTTT. This sequence encodes CASSVATGELFF.